These 7 T cell receptor beta chains were sequenced from one sample in a study of cytomegalovirus exposure and HLA in healthy donors. Clones were read by immunoSEQ multiplex PCR, and TCRdb kept only the in-frame ones, dropping some. The sample has 280,000 or so clones, 70% to 90% seen once. The sample consisted of PBMCs. These TCRs come from a woman aged 18-29 years in good health and CMV-seronegative.

J is TRBJ1-6 and V is TRBV4-1; a possible D gene is TRBD1 (6 bases). The CDR3 extends over 15 amino acids. The V end lost 4 bases, the J end lost 7 bases, and 14 bases lay between the germline ends. Looked up from germline, CDR1 is MGHRA and CDR2 is YSYEKL. The CDR3 coding sequence is TGCGCCAGCAGCCTTAGGACAGCCTTAAATTCACCCCTCCACTTT. This codes for CASSLRTALNSPLHF.

The chain carries TRBV9 and TRBJ2-1, with 12 bases matching TRBD2. The V gene's germline CDR1 is SGDLS and CDR2 YYNGEE. V was clipped by 5 bases and J by 7 bases; unmatched bases: 7. The CDR3 is 15 amino acids. The CDR3 sequence: CASSATSGSGNEQFF. CDR3 nucleotide sequence: TGTGCCAGCAGTGCGACTAGCGGGAGCGGTAATGAGCAGTTCTTC.

The rearrangement uses TRBV7-2 and TRBJ2-7; tentative D call: TRBD2 (7 bases). V lost 11 bases, J lost 0 bases, and 17 bases lay in between. CDR1 SGHTA and CDR2 FQGNSA come from the germline V gene. This CDR3 has 14 amino acids. For the CDR3, the DNA is TGTGCCTCCCGTGGGGGGGGCAGCTCCTACGAGCAGTACTTC. This encodes CASRGGGSSYEQYF. The full variable domain, rest sourced from reference TRBV7-2 and TRBJ2-7, is GAGVSQSPSNKVTEKGKDVELRCDPISGHTALYWYRQSLGQGLEFLIYFQGNSAPDKSGLPSDRFSAERTGGSVSTLTIQRTQQEDSAVYLCASRGGGSSYEQYFGPGTRLTVT.

This chain joins TRBV4-3 and TRBJ2-3, with TRBD2 matching over 7 bases. CDR1 is LGHNA and CDR2 is YSLEER in the germline V gene. Losses at the gene ends were 1 base for V and 4 bases for J; bases not matched to a gene: 5. The CDR3 runs to 15 residues. CDR3 DNA sequence: TGCGCCAGCAGCCAAGGGACTAGAAACGCAGATACGCAGTATTTT. This encodes CASSQGTRNADTQYF.

This clone has just a few counts. The chain combines TRBV7-8 with TRBJ1-1; 8 bases line up with TRBD1. Germline trimming cut 5 bases from V and 0 bases from J; bases unmatched to any gene: 8. The CDR3 runs to 16 residues. The germline gives CDR1 SGHVS, CDR2 FQNEAQ. CDR3 loop: CASSITTGDMNTEAFF. CDR3 sequence (DNA): TGTGCCAGCAGCATAACGACAGGGGACATGAACACTGAAGCTTTCTTT.

The rearrangement links TRBV19 to TRBJ2-3, with TRBD1 matching 8 bases. There are 16 residues in the CDR3. J lost 0 bases, V lost 5 bases, and 7 bases had no gene match. Germline CDR1 is LNHDA and CDR2 is SQIVND (reference sequence). The CDR3 region is CASSSSRTGSTDTQYF. CDR3 sequence (DNA): TGTGCCAGTAGTTCCAGCCGGACAGGGAGCACAGATACGCAGTATTTT.

The chain couples TRBV6-1 to TRBJ1-2, with TRBD1 matching over 7 bases. This CDR3 contains 16 residues. Trimming removed 2 bases from V and 1 base from J; junction bases left unmatched: 7. Germline-derived CDR1 and CDR2 are MNHNS and SASEGT. The CDR3 loop is CASSERRQGYNYGYTF. DNA of the CDR3: TGTGCCAGCAGTGAAAGGAGACAGGGCTATAACTATGGCTACACCTTC.